The TCR beta chain described here comes from a study of blood T cell repertoires in COVID-19. Across the study: The samples span acute and convalescent COVID-19 from the United States, Italy and Spain. Nucleic acid was either cDNA or gDNA, and it came from T cells, B-cell-depleted T cells, or PBMCs.

Germline V CDR1 and CDR2: SQVTM, ANQGSEA. The CDR3 has 15 amino acids. V shed 5 bases, J shed 7 bases, and the junction held 10 bases outside the gene matches. Participants reported their clinical history, and cohort assignment relied on those reports. Two negative PCRs, clearance, or symptom resolution were required of recovered Cohort 3 donors. Here immunoSEQ multiplex PCR was the method, and the copy in TCRdb shows in-frame clones only, minus some. The sample consists of around 160,000 clones, roughly 80% of them appearing once. The receptor's source is a man aged 50-60 years who had recovered from COVID-19. The chain combines TRBV29-1 with TRBJ1-4, with 10 nucleotides matching TRBD1. Specimen: PBMCs or T cells enriched from blood (not recorded which). The CDR3 protein is CSVWARTGGSEKLFF. CDR3 nucleotides: TGCAGCGTTTGGGCCCGGACAGGGGGTAGTGAAAAACTGTTTTTT. The full variable domain, with the rest looked up from reference TRBV29-1 and TRBJ1-4, is SAVISQKPSRDICQRGTSLTIQCQVDSQVTMMFWYRQQPGQSLTLIATANQGSEATYESGFVIDKFPISRPNLTFSTLTVSNMSPEDSSIYLCSVWARTGGSEKLFFGSGTQLSVL.